Sequencing of this T cell receptor beta chain was carried out in a study of blood T cell repertoires in COVID-19. As handled by the study authors: Using reference gene primer amplification, nucleated cell counts were estimated. Clones were read by immunoSEQ multiplex PCR, and TCRdb kept only the in-frame ones, dropping some. V, J and clone size are those of that table, while D and trimming were read from the DNA. The table includes about 220,000 clones, around 82% detected once. Before they entered the study, exposed participants had met a COVID-19 case within 2 weeks. Trimming removed 7 bases from V and 3 bases from J; junction bases left unmatched: 4. This CDR3 is built from 13 residues. The germline V gene has CDR1 KGHDR and CDR2 SFDVKD.

The sequenced sample was PBMCs or T cells enriched from blood (not recorded which). This sequence joins TRBV24-1 and TRBJ2-7, with 8 bases matching TRBD1. This clonotype was obtained from a woman in her forties or fifties who had been exposed to COVID-19. CDR3 protein: CATSQTGVYEQYF. The DNA of the CDR3 is TGTGCCACCAGCCAGACAGGGGTCTACGAGCAGTACTTC.